This entry features one T cell receptor beta chain sequence. As yet, its antigen is unknown. Next came a second PCR, run for about 7 to 12 cycles, which used a sample-barcoded 5' primer along with a J-beta primer mix. The authors tagged each cDNA molecule using a template-switch adaptor with 12 random nucleotides. Each CDR3 protein gets one entry after TCRdb re-called the 5' RACE reads with MiXCR. This table holds 590,000 or so distinct CDR3 sequences, approximately 30% found once. These data belong to a study of blood T cells in healthy people across ages. Regarding the study as a whole: Among long-lived donors, naive CD4+ cells were more numerous and diversity higher than in aged donors. It was held that diversity estimates obtained from one million T cells represented underestimates.

Trimming cost V 5 bases and J 5 bases, with 14 bases left between them. The CDR3 spans 15 residues. Germline assignment: CDR1 SGHKS and CDR2 YYEKEE (reference sequence). This clonotype was sampled from a woman older than 75 in good health. The chain employs TRBV5-5 and TRBJ1-6; the D is unclear. Material for sequencing was blood. In DNA form, the CDR3 reads TGTGCCAGCAGTAAAAGCCGTACTAATAATTCACCCCTCCACTTT. Translating gives CASSKSRTNNSPLHF.